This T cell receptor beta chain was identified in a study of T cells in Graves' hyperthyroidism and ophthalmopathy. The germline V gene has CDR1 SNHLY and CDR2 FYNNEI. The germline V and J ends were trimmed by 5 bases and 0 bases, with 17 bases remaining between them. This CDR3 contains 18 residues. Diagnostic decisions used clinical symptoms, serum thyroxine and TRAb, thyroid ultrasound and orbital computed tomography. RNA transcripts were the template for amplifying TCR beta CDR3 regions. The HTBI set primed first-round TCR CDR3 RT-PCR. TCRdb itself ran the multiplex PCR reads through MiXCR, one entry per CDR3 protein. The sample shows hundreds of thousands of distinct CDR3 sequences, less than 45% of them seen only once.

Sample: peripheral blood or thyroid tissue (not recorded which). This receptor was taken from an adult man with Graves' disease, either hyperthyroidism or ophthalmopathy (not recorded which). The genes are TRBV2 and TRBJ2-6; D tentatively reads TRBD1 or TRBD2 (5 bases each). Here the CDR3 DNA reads TGTGCCAGCAGTCTTTTCTCGGGACGGCCCTCTGGGGCCAACGTCCTGACTTTC. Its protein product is CASSLFSGRPSGANVLTF.